The rows below give T cell receptor beta chains drawn from one sample of a study of T-cell reconstitution after alpha-beta-depleted transplantation in children. One entry per CDR3 protein results from TCRdb running MiXCR on the PCR reads. The sample carries some 300,000 distinct CDR3 sequences, 10% recorded once. The source material was PBMCs, sampled before TCRalphabeta/CD19-depleted stem cell transplant. Receptors were obtained from a boy in the first two years of life with acute myeloid leukemia, due to receive a stem cell transplant. Each CDR3 is given with its conserved first and last residue. Each record gives: V gene, clone size, J gene, D gene, CDR3 protein, CDR3 DNA. A D gene is named only where the DNA matches it firmly. Some rows have no size entry. The others give once, few or many, or a class for an expanded clone.

>TRBV11-2|many|TRBJ2-7|-
CASSLVYRVYEQYF
TGTGCCAGCAGCTTAGTATACAGGGTCTACGAGCAGTACTTC
>TRBV3-1|many|TRBJ2-7|-
CASSQGKWLEQYF
TGTGCCAGCAGCCAAGGGAAATGGCTCGAGCAGTACTTC
>TRBV3-1|many|TRBJ2-2|TRBD2
CASSRPSGTNTGELFF
TGTGCCAGCAGCCGCCCTAGCGGAACGAACACCGGGGAGCTGTTTTTT
>TRBV28|many|TRBJ2-4|-
CASSFRRPLLAKNIQYF
TGTGCCAGCAGTTTCCGCAGGCCGCTACTAGCCAAAAACATTCAGTACTTC
>TRBV7-8|many|TRBJ2-4|-
CASSKEGGLAKNIQYF
TGTGCCAGCAGCAAGGAAGGCGGTTTAGCCAAAAACATTCAGTACTTC
>TRBV3-1|many|TRBJ2-5|TRBD2
CASSQDFTSGSGTQYF
TGTGCCAGCAGCCAAGATTTTACTAGCGGGTCAGGGACCCAGTACTTC
>TRBV27|many|TRBJ1-5|-
CASSLSRDQPQHF
TGTGCCAGCAGTTTATCCAGGGATCAGCCCCAGCATTTT
>TRBV29-1|many|TRBJ2-1|-
CSVDLDSHSYNEQFF
TGCAGCGTTGATCTGGACAGCCACTCCTACAATGAGCAGTTCTTC
>TRBV7-2|many|TRBJ2-3|TRBD2
CASSGLGGDTQYF
TGTGCCAGCAGCGGACTAGGAGGAGATACGCAGTATTTT
>TRBV20-1|many|TRBJ2-3|-
CSARTGQPNTDTQYF
TGCAGTGCTAGAACTGGACAGCCGAACACAGATACGCAGTATTTT
>TRBV12-3/TRBV12-4|few|TRBJ2-6|TRBD1
CASSPGRDRERSGANVLTF
TGTGCCAGCAGTCCGGGACGGGACAGGGAAAGGTCTGGGGCCAACGTCCTGACTTTC
>TRBV4-2|-|TRBJ1-4|-
CASSQRVDSENEKLFF
TGTGCCAGCAGCCAGCGGGTCGACAGCGAGAATGAAAAACTGTTTTTT
>TRBV5-1|many|TRBJ1-3|-
CASSLQEAGNTIYF
TGCGCCAGCAGCTTGCAGGAAGCTGGAAACACCATATATTTT
>TRBV12-3/TRBV12-4|many|TRBJ2-7|-
CASSQKGRGQYF
TGTGCCAGCAGTCAAAAAGGGCGCGGACAGTACTTC
>TRBV6-5|-|TRBJ2-2|-
CASSYGSSPNTGELFF
TGTGCCAGCAGTTACGGAAGTAGTCCGAACACCGGGGAGCTGTTTTTT
>TRBV29-1|many|TRBJ2-5|TRBD1
CSVDRTGTPTQYF
TGCAGCGTTGACCGGACAGGGACGCCGACCCAGTACTTC
>TRBV7-3|many|TRBJ2-5|TRBD2
CASSLRAGGLETQYF
TGTGCCAGCAGCTTAAGGGCGGGGGGGCTAGAGACCCAGTACTTC
>TRBV15|many|TRBJ2-7|-
CATRGLGSYEQYF
TGTGCCACGAGAGGACTGGGCTCCTACGAGCAGTACTTC
>TRBV9|few|TRBJ2-6|-
CASSVVGQGGNGANVLTF
TGTGCCAGCAGCGTAGTGGGGCAGGGTGGAAATGGGGCCAACGTCCTGACTTTC
>TRBV12-3/TRBV12-4|many|TRBJ2-4|TRBD1
CASSLDRGIGIQYF
TGTGCCAGCAGCCTCGACAGGGGAATAGGCATTCAGTACTTC
>TRBV20-1|many|TRBJ1-5|-
CSARIPGAGNQPQHF
TGCAGTGCTAGAATACCGGGGGCCGGGAATCAGCCCCAGCATTTT
>TRBV12-3/TRBV12-4|many|TRBJ2-4|-
CASSFRGGNIQYF
TGTGCCAGCAGTTTCAGGGGAGGGAACATTCAGTACTTC
>TRBV7-8|many|TRBJ2-7|-
CASSLLASPLYEQYF
TGTGCCAGCAGCTTACTAGCGTCCCCTCTCTACGAGCAGTACTTC
>TRBV29-1|many|TRBJ2-1|-
CSVPDPLLTYNEQFF
TGCAGCGTTCCGGACCCCCTACTAACCTACAATGAGCAGTTCTTC
>TRBV7-2|few|TRBJ2-2|TRBD2
CASSSLAGGPNGELFF
TGTGCCAGCAGCTCACTAGCGGGGGGGCCAAACGGGGAGCTGTTTTTT
>TRBV12-3/TRBV12-4|few|TRBJ1-3|-
CASSFRLDSGNTIYF
TGTGCCAGCAGTTTTCGACTGGATTCGGGAAACACCATATATTTT
>TRBV28|many|TRBJ1-6|TRBD1
CASSSPGTGNSPLHF
TGTGCCAGCAGTTCGCCCGGGACAGGGAATTCACCCCTCCACTTT
>TRBV7-2|-|TRBJ2-5|-
CASNTHAYQETQYF
TGTGCCAGCAACACTCACGCGTACCAAGAGACCCAGTACTTC
>TRBV28|many|TRBJ2-5|-
CASSPNGETQYF
TGTGCCAGCAGCCCTAATGGGGAGACCCAGTACTTC
>TRBV20-1|many|TRBJ2-1|TRBD2
CSASEASGRGYNEQFF
TGCAGTGCCAGTGAGGCTAGCGGGAGAGGATACAATGAGCAGTTCTTC
>TRBV28|many|TRBJ2-4|-
CASSLPDRLAKNIQYF
TGTGCCAGCAGTTTACCCGACAGACTAGCCAAAAACATTCAGTACTTC
>TRBV9|many|TRBJ1-2|TRBD1
CASSATLQGNYGYTF
TGTGCCAGCAGCGCGACTCTACAGGGGAACTATGGCTACACCTTC
>TRBV12-3/TRBV12-4|-|TRBJ2-5|TRBD1
CASSFQMPGQGDGTQYF
TGTGCCAGCAGTTTCCAGATGCCGGGACAGGGGGATGGGACCCAGTACTTC
>TRBV5-8|-|TRBJ2-5|TRBD1
CASSFGTGLETQYF
TGTGCCAGCAGCTTTGGGACAGGGCTGGAGACCCAGTACTTC
>TRBV6-5|many|TRBJ2-3|TRBD2
CASSYQRGGTDTQYF
TGTGCCAGCAGTTACCAGCGGGGGGGCACAGATACGCAGTATTTT
>TRBV20-1|many|TRBJ2-6|TRBD2
CSARGGLADQTGANVLTF
TGCAGTGCTAGAGGGGGTCTAGCGGACCAGACTGGGGCCAACGTCCTGACTTTC
>TRBV10-2|many|TRBJ2-1|TRBD2
CASRVPSGRDEQFF
TGCGCCAGCAGGGTCCCTAGCGGGAGAGATGAGCAGTTCTTC
>TRBV19|few|TRBJ1-2|TRBD1
CASSIPGQGAYGYTF
TGTGCCAGTAGTATCCCGGGACAGGGGGCCTATGGCTACACCTTC
>TRBV7-9|many|TRBJ1-6|-
CASSLDSSPLHF
TGTGCCAGCAGCTTAGACAGTTCACCCCTCCACTTT
>TRBV7-9|few|TRBJ1-1|-
CASSPLLSGDTEAFF
TGTGCCAGCAGCCCCCTGCTGAGTGGGGACACTGAAGCTTTCTTT
>TRBV5-1|many|TRBJ2-6|TRBD1
CASSVGDRALSGANVLTF
TGCGCCAGCAGCGTTGGGGACAGGGCCCTTTCTGGGGCCAACGTCCTGACTTTC
>TRBV28|-|TRBJ2-7|-
CASSRGASRYEQYF
TGTGCCAGCAGCAGGGGGGCTTCCCGCTACGAGCAGTACTTC
>TRBV29-1|-|TRBJ2-1|TRBD2
CSVVPPSGRGNEQFF
TGCAGCGTTGTTCCGCCGAGCGGGAGAGGTAATGAGCAGTTCTTC
>TRBV3-1|many|TRBJ2-1|TRBD2
CASSQGGVSGGYNEQFF
TGTGCCAGCAGCCAAGGAGGGGTTAGCGGGGGGTACAATGAGCAGTTCTTC
>TRBV6-2/TRBV6-3|many|TRBJ2-2|-
CASSYPTAANTGELFF
TGTGCCAGCAGTTACCCTACAGCGGCCAACACCGGGGAGCTGTTTTTT
>TRBV28|few|TRBJ1-1|-
CASNIREHTEAFF
TGTGCCAGCAACATAAGGGAACATACTGAAGCTTTCTTT
>TRBV19|few|TRBJ1-5|-
CASSKGNQPHHF
TGTGCCAGTAGTAAAGGGAATCAGCCCCATCATTTT
>TRBV7-8|few|TRBJ2-2|TRBD1
CASSPHPQTGRPNTGELFF
TGTGCCAGCAGCCCACACCCCCAGACAGGGCGACCGAACACCGGGGAGCTGTTTTTT
>TRBV29-1|many|TRBJ2-2|TRBD1
CSAYSRDRVYPGELFF
TGCAGCGCCTATTCCCGGGACAGGGTATATCCCGGGGAGCTGTTTTTT
>TRBV7-2|-|TRBJ1-4|-
CASSARATNEKLFF
TGTGCCAGCAGCGCCAGGGCAACTAATGAAAAACTGTTTTTT
>TRBV28|many|TRBJ2-5|-
CASSFRLTQGETQYF
TGTGCCAGCAGTTTTAGACTAACCCAGGGGGAGACCCAGTACTTC
>TRBV7-3|many|TRBJ2-2|-
CASTPGVRTGELFF
TGTGCCAGCACCCCAGGGGTTCGCACCGGGGAGCTGTTTTTT